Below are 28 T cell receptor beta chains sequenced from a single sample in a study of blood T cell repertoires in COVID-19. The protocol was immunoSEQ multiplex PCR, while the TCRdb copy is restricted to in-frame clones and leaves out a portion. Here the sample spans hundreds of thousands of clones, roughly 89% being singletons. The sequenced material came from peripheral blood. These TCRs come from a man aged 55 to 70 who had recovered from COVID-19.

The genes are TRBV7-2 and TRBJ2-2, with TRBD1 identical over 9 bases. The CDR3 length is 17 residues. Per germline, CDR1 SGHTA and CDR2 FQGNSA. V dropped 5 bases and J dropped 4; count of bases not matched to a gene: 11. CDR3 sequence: CASSPGDRVEGTGELFF. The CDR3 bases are TGTGCCAGCAGCCCCGGGGACAGGGTTGAGGGCACCGGGGAGCTGTTTTTT.

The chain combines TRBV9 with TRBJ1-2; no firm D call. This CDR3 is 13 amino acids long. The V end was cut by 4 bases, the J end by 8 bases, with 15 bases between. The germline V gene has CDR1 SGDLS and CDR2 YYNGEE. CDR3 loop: CASSFRGGGGYTF. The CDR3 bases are TGTGCCAGCAGCTTCCGCGGTGGCGGAGGCTACACCTTC. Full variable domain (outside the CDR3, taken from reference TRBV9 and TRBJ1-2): DSGVTQTPKHLITATGQRVTLRCSPRSGDLSVYWYQQSLDQGLQFLIQYYNGEERAKGNILERFSAQQFPDLHSELNLSSLELGDSALYFCASSFRGGGGYTFGSGTRLTVV.

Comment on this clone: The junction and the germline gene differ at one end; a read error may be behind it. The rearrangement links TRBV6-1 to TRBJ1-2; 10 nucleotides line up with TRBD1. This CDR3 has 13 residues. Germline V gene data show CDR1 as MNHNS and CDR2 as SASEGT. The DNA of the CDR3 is TGTGCCAGCAGGGAAGGACAGGGGGATAGCTACACCTTC. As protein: CASREGQGDSYTF.

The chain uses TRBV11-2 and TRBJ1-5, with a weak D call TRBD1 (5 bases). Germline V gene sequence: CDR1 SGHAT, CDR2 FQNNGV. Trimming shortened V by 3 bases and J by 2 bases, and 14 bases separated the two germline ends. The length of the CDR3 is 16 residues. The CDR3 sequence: CASSLGVGGRNQPQHF. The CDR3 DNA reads TGTGCCAGCAGCTTGGGGGTAGGAGGGCGCAATCAGCCCCAGCATTTT. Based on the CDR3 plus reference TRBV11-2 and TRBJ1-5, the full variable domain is EAGVAQSPRYKIIEKRQSVAFWCNPISGHATLYWYQQILGQGPKLLIQFQNNGVVDDSQLPKDRFSAERLKGVDSTLKIQPAKLEDSAVYLCASSLGVGGRNQPQHFGDGTRLSIL.

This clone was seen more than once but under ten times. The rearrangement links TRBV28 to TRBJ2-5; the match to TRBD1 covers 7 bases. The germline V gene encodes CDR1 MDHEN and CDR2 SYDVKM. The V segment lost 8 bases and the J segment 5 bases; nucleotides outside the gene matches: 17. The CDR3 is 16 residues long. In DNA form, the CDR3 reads TGTGCCAGCCATGCGGACAGGTTTAGGGGAGTGGAGACCCAGTACTTC. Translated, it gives CASHADRFRGVETQYF.

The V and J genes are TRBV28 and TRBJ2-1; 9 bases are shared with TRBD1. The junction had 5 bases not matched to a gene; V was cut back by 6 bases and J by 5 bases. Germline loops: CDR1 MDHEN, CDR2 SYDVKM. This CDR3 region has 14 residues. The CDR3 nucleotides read TGTGCCAGCAGCAAACAGGGGGCCGACAATGAGCAGTTCTTC. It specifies CASSKQGADNEQFF. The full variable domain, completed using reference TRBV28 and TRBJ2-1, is DVKVTQSSRYLVKRTGEKVFLECVQDMDHENMFWYRQDPGLGLRLIYFSYDVKMKEKGDIPEGYSVSREKKERFSLILESASTNQTSMYLCASSKQGADNEQFFGPGTRLTVL.

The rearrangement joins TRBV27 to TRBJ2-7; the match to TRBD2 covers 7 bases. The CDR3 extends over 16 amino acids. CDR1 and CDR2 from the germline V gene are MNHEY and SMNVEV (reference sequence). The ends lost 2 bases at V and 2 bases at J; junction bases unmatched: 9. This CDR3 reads CASSLRGRGSPYEQYF. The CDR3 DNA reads TGTGCCAGCAGTTTACGGGGTCGCGGGAGCCCCTACGAGCAGTACTTC.

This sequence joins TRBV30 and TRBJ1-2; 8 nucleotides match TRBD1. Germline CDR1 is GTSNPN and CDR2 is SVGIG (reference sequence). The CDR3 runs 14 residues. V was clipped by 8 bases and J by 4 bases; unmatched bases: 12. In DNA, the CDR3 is TGTGCCCGGACCAGACAGGGGCCCATCTATGGCTACACCTTC. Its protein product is CARTRQGPIYGYTF.

CDR3 sequence: CASRPPRGPVLAGAKNIQYF. CDR3 nucleotide sequence: TGCGCCAGCAGACCCCCCCGGGGGCCGGTTCTAGCGGGAGCCAAAAACATTCAGTACTTC. The genes are TRBV10-1 and TRBJ2-4, with 8 bases that match TRBD2. Germline-derived CDR1 and CDR2 are WNHNN and SYGVQD (reference sequence). V was pared by 6 bases and J by 0 bases, with 19 bases of the junction left unmatched. The CDR3 is 20 residues long.

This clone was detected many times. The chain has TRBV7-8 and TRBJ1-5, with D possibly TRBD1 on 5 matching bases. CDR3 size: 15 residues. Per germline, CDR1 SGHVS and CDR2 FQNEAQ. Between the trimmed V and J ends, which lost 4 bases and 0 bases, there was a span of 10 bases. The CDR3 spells CASSSGEYSNQPQHF. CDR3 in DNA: TGTGCCAGCAGCTCGGGGGAATATAGCAATCAGCCCCAGCATTTT. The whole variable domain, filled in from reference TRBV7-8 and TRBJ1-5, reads GAGVSQSPRYKVAKRGQDVALRCDPISGHVSLFWYQQALGQGPEFLTYFQNEAQLDKSGLPSDRFFAERPEGSVSTLKIQRTQQEDSAVYLCASSSGEYSNQPQHFGDGTRLSIL.

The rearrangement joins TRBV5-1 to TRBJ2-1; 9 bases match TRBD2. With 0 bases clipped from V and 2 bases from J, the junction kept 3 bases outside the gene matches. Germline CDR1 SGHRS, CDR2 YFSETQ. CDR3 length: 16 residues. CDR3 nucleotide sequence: TGCGCCAGCAGCTTGGGAGCGGGAGGAACCTACAATGAGCAGTTCTTC. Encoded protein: CASSLGAGGTYNEQFF.

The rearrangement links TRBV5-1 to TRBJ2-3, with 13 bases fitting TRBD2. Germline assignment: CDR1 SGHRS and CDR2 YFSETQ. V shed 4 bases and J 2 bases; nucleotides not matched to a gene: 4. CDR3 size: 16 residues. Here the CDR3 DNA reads TGCGCCAGCAGCCGGACTAGCGGGGGCCTCACAGATACGCAGTATTTT. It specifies CASSRTSGGLTDTQYF.

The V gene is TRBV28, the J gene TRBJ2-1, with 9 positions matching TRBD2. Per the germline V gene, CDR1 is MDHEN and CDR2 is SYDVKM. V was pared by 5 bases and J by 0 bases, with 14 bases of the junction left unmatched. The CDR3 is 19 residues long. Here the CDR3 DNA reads TGTGCCAGCAGTGAGGGAGTAAGCGGGAGGTCCCTCTCCTACAATGAGCAGTTCTTC. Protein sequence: CASSEGVSGRSLSYNEQFF.

The CDR3 DNA follows: TGTGCCAGCAGCCAAGGCTTGGCTTATAGCAATCAGCCCCAGCATTTT. This gives the protein CASSQGLAYSNQPQHF. The V gene is TRBV21-1, the J gene TRBJ1-5; TRBD1 is the table's D call and was not checked against the DNA. TRBV21-1 is a known pseudogene. CDR3 length: 16 residues.

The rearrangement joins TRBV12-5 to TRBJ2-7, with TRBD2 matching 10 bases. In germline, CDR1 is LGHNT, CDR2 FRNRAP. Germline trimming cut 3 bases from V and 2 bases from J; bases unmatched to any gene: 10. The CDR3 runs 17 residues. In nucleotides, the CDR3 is TGTGCTAGTGGTTTCCCCCAAACTAGCGGGATTACCTACGAGCAGTACTTC. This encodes CASGFPQTSGITYEQYF.

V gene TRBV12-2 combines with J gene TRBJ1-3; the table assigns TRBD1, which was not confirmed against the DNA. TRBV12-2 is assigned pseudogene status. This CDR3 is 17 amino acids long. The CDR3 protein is CASRLPRQGRTGNTIYF. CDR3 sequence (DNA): TGTGCAAGTCGCTTACCTCGACAGGGAAGAACTGGAAACACCATATATTTT.

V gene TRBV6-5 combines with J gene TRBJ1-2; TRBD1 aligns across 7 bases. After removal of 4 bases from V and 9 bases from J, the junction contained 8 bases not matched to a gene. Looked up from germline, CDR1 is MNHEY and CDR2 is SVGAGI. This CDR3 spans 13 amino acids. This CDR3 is CASSSTGRDRYTF. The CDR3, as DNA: TGTGCCAGCAGTTCGACAGGGCGGGACCGCTACACCTTC.

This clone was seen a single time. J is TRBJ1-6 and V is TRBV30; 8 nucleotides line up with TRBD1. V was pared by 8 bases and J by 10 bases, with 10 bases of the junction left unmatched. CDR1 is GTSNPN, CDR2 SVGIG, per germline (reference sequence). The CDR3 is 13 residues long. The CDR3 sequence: CAGLTGGNSPLHF. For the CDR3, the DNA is TGTGCCGGATTAACAGGGGGTAACTCACCCCTCCACTTT.

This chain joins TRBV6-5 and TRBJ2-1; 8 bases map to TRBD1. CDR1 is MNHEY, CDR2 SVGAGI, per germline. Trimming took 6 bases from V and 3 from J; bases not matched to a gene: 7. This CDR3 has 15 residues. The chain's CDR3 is CASRANRGYYNEQFF. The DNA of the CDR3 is TGTGCCAGCAGGGCAAACAGGGGGTACTACAATGAGCAGTTCTTC.

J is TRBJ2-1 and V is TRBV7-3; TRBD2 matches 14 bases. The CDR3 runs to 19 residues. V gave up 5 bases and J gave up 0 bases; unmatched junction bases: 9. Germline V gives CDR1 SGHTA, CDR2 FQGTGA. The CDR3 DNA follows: TGTGCCAGCAGCCCCGGACTAGCGGGGGGCTACAGCTCCTACAATGAGCAGTTCTTC. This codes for CASSPGLAGGYSSYNEQFF.

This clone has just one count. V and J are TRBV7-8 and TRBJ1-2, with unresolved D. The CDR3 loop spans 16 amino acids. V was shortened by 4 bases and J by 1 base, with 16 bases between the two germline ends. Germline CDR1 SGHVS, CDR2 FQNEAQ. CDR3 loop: CASSSHRAGFNYGYTF. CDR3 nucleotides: TGTGCCAGCAGCTCCCACCGAGCCGGGTTTAACTATGGCTACACCTTC.

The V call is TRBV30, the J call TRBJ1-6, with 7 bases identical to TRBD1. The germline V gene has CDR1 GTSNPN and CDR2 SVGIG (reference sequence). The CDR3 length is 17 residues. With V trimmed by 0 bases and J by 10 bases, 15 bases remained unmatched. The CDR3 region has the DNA TGTGCCTGGAGTGTACGGTTGGAGGGGGCGCGAAAATCACCCCTCCACTTT. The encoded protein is CAWSVRLEGARKSPLHF.

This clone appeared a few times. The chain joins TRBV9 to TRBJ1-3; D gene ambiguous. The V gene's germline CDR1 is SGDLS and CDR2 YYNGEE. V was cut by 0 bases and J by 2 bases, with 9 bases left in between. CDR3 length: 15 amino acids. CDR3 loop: CASSVVGVPGNTIYF. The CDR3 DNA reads TGTGCCAGCAGCGTAGTTGGAGTACCTGGAAACACCATATATTTT.

CDR3 sequence reads: CALGRGDEQYF. The CDR3 bases are TGTGCCTTGGGGCGCGGTGACGAGCAGTACTTC. The gene calls are TRBV6-5 and TRBJ2-7; D might be TRBD1 (5 bases). The CDR3 runs to 11 residues. Germline V gives CDR1 MNHEY, CDR2 SVGAGI. The V end was cut by 11 bases, the J end by 5 bases, with 13 bases between.

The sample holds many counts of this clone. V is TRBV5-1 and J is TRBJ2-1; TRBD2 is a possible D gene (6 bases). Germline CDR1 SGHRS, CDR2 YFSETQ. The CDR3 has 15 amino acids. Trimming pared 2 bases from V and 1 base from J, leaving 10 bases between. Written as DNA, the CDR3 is TGCGCCAGCAGCTTTGGCGGGATGTCCTACAATGAGCAGTTCTTC. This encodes CASSFGGMSYNEQFF.

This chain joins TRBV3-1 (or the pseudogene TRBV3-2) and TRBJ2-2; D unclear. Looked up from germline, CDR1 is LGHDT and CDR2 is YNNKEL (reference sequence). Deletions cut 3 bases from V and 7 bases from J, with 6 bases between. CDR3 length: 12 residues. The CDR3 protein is CASSQSRGELFF. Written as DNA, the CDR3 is TGTGCCAGCAGCCAGTCGCGCGGGGAGCTGTTTTTT.

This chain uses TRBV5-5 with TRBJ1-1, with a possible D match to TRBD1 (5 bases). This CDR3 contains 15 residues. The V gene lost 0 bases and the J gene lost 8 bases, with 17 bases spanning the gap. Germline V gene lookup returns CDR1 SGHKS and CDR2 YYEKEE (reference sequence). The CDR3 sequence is CASSLEGSYTREAFF. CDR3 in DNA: TGTGCCAGCAGCTTGGAGGGGTCCTACACGAGGGAAGCTTTCTTT.

CDR3: CASSDLDRPTNYGYTF. CDR3 in DNA: TGTGCCAGCAGTGACCTAGACAGGCCTACTAACTATGGCTACACCTTC. The chain is built from TRBV2 and TRBJ1-2; D is perhaps TRBD1 (6 bases). Germline CDR1 reads SNHLY; CDR2 reads FYNNEI. Trimming removed 3 bases from V and 0 bases from J, with 14 bases in between. This CDR3 is built from 16 residues. Variable domain in full (rest from reference TRBV2 and TRBJ1-2): EPEVTQTPSHQVTQMGQEVILRCVPISNHLYFYWYRQILGQKVEFLVSFYNNEISEKSEIFDDQFSVERPDGSNFTLKIRSTKLEDSAMYFCASSDLDRPTNYGYTFGSGTRLTVV.